This TCR beta chain was sequenced during a study of Graves' ophthalmopathy and Graves' hyperthyroidism. CDR3 length equals 15 residues. Germline trimming cut 5 bases from V and 1 base from J; bases unmatched to any gene: 5. CDR1 and CDR2 from the germline V gene are LNHNV and YYDKDF (reference sequence). RNA transcripts provided the template for amplifying TCR beta CDR3 regions. First-round RT-PCR employed HTBI primers, with a second-round multiplex PCR after it. Each CDR3 protein is one row after TCRdb ran MiXCR on the multiplex PCR reads. There are 200,000 to 250,000 distinct CDR3 sequences in the sample; around 42% occur only once, and approximately 44% lies in the top ten. The PBMCs had their origin in about 9.7 ml of fresh peripheral blood.

Sequences were obtained from peripheral blood. This rearrangement joins TRBV15 to TRBJ2-7, with 10 bases aligning to TRBD1. This sequence was found in an adult man with Graves' ophthalmopathy. The CDR3 reads CATSSPDRGSYEQYF. The CDR3 DNA reads as TGTGCCACCAGCTCCCCGGACAGGGGGTCCTACGAGCAGTACTTC.